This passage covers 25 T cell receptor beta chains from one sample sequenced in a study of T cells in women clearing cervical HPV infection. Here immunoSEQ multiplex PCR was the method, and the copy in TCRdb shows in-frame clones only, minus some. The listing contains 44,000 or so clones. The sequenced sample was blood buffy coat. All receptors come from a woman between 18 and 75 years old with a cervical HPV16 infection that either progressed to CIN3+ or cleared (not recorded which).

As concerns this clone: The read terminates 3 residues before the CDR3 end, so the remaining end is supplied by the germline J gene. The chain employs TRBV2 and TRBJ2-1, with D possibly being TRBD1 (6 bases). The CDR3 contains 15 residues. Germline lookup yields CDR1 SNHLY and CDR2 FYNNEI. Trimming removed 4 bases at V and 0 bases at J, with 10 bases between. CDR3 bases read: TGTGCCAGCAGTGGGGTACAGGGCTCCTACAATGAG. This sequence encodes CASSGVQGSYNE. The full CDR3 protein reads CASSGVQGSYNEQFF.

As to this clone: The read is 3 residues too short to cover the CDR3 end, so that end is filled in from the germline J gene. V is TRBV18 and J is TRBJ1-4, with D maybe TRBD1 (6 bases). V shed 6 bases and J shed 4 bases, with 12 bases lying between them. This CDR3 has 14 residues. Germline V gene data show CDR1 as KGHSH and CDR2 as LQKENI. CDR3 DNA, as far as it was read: TGTGCCAGCTCCCGGGAAGGGGGTAATGAAAAA. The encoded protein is CASSREGGNEK. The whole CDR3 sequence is CASSREGGNEKLFF.

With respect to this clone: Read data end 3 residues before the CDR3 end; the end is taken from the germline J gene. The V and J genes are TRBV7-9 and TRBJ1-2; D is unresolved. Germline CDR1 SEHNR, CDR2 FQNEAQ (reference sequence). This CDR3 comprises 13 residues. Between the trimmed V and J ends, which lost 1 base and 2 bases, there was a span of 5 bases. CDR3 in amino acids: CASSLERNYGYTF. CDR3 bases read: TGTGCCAGCAGCTTAGAAAGGAACTATGGC.

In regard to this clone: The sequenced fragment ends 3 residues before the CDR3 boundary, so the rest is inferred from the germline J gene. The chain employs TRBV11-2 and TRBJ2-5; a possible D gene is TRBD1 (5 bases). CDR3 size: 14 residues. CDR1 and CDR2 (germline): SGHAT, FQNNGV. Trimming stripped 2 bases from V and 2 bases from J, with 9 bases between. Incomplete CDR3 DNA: TGTGCCAGCAGCTTATCTAGGGGACAAGAGACC. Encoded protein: CASSLSRGQET. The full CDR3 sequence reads CASSLSRGQETQYF.

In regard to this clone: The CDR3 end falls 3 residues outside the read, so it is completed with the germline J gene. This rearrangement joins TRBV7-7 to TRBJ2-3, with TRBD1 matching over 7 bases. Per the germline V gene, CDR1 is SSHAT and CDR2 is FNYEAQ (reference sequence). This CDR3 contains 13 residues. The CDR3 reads CASSPDRVETQYF. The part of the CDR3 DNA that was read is TGTGCCAGCAGCCCCGACAGGGTAGAGACG.

Incomplete CDR3 DNA: TGTGCCAGCAACGCCGTGGCGGGGAATGAC. The encoded protein is CASNAVAGND. The full CDR3 protein is CASNAVAGNDYTF. The V call is TRBV2, the J call TRBJ1-2; D gene ambiguous. The missing CDR3 end, 3 residues past where the read stops, is filled in from the germline J gene. This CDR3 is 13 amino acids long. From germline, CDR1 is SNHLY and CDR2 FYNNEI.

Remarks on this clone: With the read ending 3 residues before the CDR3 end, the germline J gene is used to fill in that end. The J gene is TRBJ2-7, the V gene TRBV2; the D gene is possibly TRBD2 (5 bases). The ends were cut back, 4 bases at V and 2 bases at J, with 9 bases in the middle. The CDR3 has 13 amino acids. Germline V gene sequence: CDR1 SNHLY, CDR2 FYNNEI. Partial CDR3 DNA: TGTGCCAGCAGTGTTTCGCGGGCCTACGAG. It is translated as CASSVSRAYE. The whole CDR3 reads CASSVSRAYEQYF.

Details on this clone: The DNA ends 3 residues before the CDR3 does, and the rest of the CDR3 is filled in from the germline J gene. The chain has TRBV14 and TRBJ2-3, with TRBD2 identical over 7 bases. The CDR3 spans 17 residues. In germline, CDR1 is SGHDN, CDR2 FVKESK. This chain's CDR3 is CASSHSWLADQKETQYF. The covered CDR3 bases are TGTGCCAGCAGCCACAGTTGGCTAGCGGATCAGAAAGAGACG.

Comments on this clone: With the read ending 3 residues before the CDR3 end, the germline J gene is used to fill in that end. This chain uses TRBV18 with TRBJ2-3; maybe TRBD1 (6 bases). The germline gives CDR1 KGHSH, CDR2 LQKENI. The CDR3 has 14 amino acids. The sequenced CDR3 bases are TGTGCCAGCTCACCCGGGACACACCAAGAGACG. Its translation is CASSPGTHQET. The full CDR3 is CASSPGTHQETQYF.

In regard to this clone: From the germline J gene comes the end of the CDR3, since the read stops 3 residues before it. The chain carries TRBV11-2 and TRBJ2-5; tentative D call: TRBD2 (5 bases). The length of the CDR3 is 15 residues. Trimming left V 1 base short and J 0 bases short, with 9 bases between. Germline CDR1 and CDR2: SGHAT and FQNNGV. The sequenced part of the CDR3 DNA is TGTGCCAGCAGCTTAGGGAGCGGAAACCAAGAGACC. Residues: CASSLGSGNQET. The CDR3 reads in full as CASSLGSGNQETQYF. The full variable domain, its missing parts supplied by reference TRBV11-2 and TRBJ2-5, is EAGVAQSPRYKIIEKRQSVAFWCNPISGHATLYWYQQILGQGPKLLIQFQNNGVVDDSQLPKDRFSAERLKGVDSTLKIQPAKLEDSAVYLCASSLGSGNQETQYFGPGTRLLVL.

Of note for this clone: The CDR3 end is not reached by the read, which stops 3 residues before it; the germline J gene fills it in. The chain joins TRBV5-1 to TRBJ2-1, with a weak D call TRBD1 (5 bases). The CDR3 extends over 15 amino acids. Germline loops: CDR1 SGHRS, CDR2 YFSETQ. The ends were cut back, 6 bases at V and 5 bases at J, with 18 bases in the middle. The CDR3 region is CASTGNAGFNNEQFF. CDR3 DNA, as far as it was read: TGCGCCAGCACTGGCAACGCAGGGTTCAACAATGAG.

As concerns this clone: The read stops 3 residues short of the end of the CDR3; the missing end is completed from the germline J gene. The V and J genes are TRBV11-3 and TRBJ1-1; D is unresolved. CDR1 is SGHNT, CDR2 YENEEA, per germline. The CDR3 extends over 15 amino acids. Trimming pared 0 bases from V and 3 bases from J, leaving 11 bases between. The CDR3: CASSLDAQRDTEAFF. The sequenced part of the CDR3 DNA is TGTGCCAGCAGCTTAGACGCCCAGAGGGACACTGAA.

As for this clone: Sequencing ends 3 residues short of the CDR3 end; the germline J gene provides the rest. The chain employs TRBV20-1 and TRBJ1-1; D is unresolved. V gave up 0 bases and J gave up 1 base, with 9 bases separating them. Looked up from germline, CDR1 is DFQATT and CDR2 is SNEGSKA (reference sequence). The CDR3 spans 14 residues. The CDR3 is CSAREDYKNTEAFF. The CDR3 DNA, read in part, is TGCAGTGCTAGAGAAGATTACAAGAACACTGAA.

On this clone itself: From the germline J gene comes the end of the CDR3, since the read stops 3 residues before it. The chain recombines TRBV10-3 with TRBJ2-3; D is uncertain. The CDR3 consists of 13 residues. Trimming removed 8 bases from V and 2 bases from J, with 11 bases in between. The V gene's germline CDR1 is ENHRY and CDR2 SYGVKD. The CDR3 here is CAIAQSVTDTQYF. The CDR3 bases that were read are TGTGCCATCGCTCAATCGGTCACAGATACG.

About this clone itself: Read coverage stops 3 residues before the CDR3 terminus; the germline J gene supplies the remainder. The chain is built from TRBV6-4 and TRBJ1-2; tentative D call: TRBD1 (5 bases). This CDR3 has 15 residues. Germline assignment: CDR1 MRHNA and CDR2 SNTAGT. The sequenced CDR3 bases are TGTGCCAGCAGTGAGAGGAGCGGGGAGGGGAATGAC. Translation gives CASSERSGEGND. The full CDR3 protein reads CASSERSGEGNDYTF.

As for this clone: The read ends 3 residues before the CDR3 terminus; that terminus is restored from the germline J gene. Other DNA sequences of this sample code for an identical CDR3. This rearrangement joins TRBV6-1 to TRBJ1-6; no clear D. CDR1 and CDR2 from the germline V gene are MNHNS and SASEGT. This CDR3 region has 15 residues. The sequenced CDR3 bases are TGTGCCAGCAGTGAATTTGTCAGAGAGGCTTCGCCC. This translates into CASSEFVREASP. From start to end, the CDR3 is CASSEFVREASPLHF.

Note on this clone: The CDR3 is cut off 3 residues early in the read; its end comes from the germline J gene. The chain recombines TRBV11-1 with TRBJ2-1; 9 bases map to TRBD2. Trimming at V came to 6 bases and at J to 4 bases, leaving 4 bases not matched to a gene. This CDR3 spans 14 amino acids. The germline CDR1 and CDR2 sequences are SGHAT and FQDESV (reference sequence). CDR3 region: CASSSSGAYNEQFF. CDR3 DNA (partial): TGTGCCAGCAGTTCTAGCGGGGCGTACAATGAG.

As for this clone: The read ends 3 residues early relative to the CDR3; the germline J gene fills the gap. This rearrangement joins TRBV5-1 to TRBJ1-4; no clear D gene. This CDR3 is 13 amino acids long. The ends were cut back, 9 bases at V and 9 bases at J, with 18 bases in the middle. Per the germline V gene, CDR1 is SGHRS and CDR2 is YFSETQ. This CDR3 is CATRADPGKKLFF. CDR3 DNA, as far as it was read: TGCGCCACCCGGGCGGACCCGGGGAAAAAA.

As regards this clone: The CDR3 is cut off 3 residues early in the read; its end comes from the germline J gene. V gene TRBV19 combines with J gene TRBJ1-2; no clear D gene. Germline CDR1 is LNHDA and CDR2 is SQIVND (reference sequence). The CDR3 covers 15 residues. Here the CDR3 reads CASSIGSGFTYDYTF. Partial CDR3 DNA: TGTGCCAGTAGTATAGGAAGCGGCTTCACCTACGAC.

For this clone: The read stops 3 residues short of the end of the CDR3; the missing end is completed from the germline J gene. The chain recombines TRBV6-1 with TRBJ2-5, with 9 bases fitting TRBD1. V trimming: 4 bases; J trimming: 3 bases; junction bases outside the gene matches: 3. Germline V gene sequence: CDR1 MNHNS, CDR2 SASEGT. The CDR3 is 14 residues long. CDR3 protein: CASSAGQGKETQYF. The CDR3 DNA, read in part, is TGTGCCAGCAGTGCGGGACAGGGAAAAGAGACC.

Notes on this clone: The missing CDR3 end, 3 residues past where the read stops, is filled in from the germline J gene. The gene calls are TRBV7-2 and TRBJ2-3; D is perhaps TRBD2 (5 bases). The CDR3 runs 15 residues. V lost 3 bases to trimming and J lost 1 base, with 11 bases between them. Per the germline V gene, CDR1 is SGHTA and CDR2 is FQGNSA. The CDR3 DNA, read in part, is TGTGCCAGCAGCTTTCCCAGCGGAGGCACAGATACG. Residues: CASSFPSGGTDT. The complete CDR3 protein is CASSFPSGGTDTQYF.

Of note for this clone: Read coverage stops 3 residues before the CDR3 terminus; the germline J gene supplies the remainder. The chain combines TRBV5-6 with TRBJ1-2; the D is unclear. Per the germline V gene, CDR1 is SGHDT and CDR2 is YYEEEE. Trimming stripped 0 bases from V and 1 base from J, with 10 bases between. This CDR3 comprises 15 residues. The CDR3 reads CASSLVGRLNYGYTF. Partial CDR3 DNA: TGTGCCAGCAGCTTGGTCGGCAGACTTAACTATGGC.

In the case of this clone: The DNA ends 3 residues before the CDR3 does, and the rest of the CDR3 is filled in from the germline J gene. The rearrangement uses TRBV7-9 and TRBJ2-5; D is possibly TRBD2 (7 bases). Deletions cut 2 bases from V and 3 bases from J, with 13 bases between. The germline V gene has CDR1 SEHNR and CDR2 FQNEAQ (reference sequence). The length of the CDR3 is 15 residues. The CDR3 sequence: CASSLIGGAEETQYF. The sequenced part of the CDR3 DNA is TGTGCCAGCAGCTTAATAGGGGGGGCCGAAGAGACC.

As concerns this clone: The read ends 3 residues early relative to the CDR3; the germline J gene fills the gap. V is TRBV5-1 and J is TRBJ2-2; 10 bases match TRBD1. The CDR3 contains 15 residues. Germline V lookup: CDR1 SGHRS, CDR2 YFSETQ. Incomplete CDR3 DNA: TGCGCCAGCAGTTTCACCGGGACAGGGGCTGAAAAG. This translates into CASSFTGTGAEK. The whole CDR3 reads CASSFTGTGAEKLFF. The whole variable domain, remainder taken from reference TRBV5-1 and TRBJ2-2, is KAGVTQTPRYLIKTRGQQVTLSCSPISGHRSVSWYQQTPGQGLQFLFEYFSETQRNKGNFPGRFSGRQFSNSRSEMNVSTLELGDSALYLCASSFTGTGAEKLFFGEGSRLTVL.

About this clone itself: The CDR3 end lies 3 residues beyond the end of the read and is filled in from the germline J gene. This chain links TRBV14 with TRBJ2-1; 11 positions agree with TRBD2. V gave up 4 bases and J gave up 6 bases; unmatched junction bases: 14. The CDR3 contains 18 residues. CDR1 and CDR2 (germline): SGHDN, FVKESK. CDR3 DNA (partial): TGTGCCAGCAGCCGCGGAGTAGCGGGGGGGAGGGGGATCAATGAG. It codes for CASSRGVAGGRGINE. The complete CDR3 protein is CASSRGVAGGRGINEQFF.